This T cell receptor beta chain was profiled in a study of long-term antiretroviral therapy in people with HIV. Researchers report immunoSEQ v3.0 was run at survey level. The table came from immunoSEQ multiplex PCR; TCRdb's copy has only in-frame clones and leaves some out. The sample consists of tens of thousands of clones, nearly 90% of them appearing once. Trimming removed 3 bases from V and 0 bases from J, with 10 bases in between. This CDR3 contains 15 residues. CDR1 SGHNT and CDR2 YENEEA come from the germline V gene. This chain connects TRBV11-3 to TRBJ2-3; D is unresolved. This clonotype was obtained from a man aged 55 to 70 with HIV. Sequencing used unsorted PBMCs, obtained 0.6 years after starting antiretroviral therapy. The CDR3 reads CASSFGLESTDTQYF. The CDR3 DNA follows: TGTGCCAGCAGCTTTGGTTTAGAGAGCACAGATACGCAGTATTTT.